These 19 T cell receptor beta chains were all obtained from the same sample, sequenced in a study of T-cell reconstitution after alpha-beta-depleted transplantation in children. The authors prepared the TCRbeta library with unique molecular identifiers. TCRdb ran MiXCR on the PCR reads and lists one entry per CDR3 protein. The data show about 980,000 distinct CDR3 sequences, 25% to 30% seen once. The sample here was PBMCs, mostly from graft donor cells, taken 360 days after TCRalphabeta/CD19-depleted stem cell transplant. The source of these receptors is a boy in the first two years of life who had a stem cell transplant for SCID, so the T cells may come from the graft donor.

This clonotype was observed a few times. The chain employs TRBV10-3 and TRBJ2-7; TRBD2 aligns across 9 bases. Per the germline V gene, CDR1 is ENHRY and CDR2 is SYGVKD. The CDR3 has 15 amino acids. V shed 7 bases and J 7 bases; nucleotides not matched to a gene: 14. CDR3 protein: CAITDRGGAIVEQYF. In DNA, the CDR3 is TGTGCCATCACCGACCGCGGGGGGGCCATCGTAGAGCAGTACTTC.

This chain's CDR3 is CSARDRSTYEQYF. As DNA, the CDR3 is TGCAGTGCTCGGGACAGGTCGACCTACGAGCAGTACTTC. The genes are TRBV20-1 and TRBJ2-7; 8 nucleotides align to TRBD1. The CDR3 is 13 residues long. Trimming cost V 5 bases and J 2 bases; bases outside gene matches: 5. Germline lookup yields CDR1 DFQATT and CDR2 SNEGSKA (reference sequence).

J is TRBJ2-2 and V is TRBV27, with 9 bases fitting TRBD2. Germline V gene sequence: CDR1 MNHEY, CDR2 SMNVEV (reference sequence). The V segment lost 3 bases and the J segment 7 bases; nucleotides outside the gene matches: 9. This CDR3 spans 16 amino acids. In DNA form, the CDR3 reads TGTGCCAGCAGTTTCGCGGGAGGGGGCCTAGACGGGGAGCTGTTTTTT. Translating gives CASSFAGGGLDGELFF.

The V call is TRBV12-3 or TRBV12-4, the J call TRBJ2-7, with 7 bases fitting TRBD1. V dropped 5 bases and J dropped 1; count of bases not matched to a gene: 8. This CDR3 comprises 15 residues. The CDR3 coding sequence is TGTGCCAGCAGTGGGACAGCTTCAATATCCTACGAGCAGTACTTC. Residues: CASSGTASISYEQYF.

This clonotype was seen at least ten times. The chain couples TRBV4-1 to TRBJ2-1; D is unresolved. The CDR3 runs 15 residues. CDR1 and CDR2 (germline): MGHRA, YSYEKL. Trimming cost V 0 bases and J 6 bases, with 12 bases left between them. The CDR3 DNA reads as TGCGCCAGCAGCCAAGACTTTCCGATAGGCAATGAGCAGTTCTTC. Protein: CASSQDFPIGNEQFF.

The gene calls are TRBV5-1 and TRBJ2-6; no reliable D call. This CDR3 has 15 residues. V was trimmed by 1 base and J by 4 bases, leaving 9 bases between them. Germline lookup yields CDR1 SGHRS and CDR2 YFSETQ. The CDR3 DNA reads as TGCGCCAGCAGCTTGACAGCGACGGGGGCCAACGTCCTGACTTTC. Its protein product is CASSLTATGANVLTF. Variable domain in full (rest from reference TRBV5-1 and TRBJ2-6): KAGVTQTPRYLIKTRGQQVTLSCSPISGHRSVSWYQQTPGQGLQFLFEYFSETQRNKGNFPGRFSGRQFSNSRSEMNVSTLELGDSALYLCASSLTATGANVLTFGAGSRLTVL.

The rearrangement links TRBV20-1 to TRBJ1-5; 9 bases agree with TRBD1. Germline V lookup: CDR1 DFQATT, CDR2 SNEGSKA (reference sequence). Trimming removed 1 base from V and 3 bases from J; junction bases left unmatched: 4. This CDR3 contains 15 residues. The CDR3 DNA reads TGCAGTGCTAGAGCGGGGACAGGGTCCAATCAGCCCCAGCATTTT. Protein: CSARAGTGSNQPQHF.

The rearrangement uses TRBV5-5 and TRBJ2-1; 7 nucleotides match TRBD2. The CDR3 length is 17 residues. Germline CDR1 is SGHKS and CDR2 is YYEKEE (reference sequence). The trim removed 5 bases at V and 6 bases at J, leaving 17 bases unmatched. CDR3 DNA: TGTGCCAGCAGAGAGCGGGGCGAGACCTCAGTCCGCAATGAGCAGTTCTTC. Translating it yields CASRERGETSVRNEQFF.

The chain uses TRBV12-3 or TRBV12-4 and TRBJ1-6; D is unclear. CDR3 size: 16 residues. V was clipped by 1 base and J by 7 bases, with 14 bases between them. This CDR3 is CASSLGGGFKNSPLHF. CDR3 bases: TGTGCCAGCAGTTTAGGTGGAGGGTTCAAAAATTCACCCCTCCACTTT.

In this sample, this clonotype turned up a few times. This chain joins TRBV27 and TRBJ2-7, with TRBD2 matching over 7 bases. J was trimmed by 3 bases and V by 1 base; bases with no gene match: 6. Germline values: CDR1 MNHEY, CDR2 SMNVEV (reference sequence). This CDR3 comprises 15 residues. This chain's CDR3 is CASSLFGTNFYEQYF. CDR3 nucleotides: TGTGCCAGCAGTTTATTCGGGACTAACTTCTACGAGCAGTACTTC.

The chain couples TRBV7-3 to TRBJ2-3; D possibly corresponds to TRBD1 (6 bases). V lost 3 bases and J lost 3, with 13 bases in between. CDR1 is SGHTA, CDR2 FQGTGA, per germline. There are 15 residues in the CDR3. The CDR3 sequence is CASSFRAGATDTQYF. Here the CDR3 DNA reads TGTGCCAGCAGCTTTCGGGCAGGGGCAACAGATACGCAGTATTTT.

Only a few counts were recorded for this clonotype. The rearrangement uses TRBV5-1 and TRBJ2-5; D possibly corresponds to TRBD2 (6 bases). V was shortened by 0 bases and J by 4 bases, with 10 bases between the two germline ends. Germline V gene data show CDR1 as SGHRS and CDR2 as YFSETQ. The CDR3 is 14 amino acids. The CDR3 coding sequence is TGCGCCAGCAGCTTGGCCGACGGGGGAGAGACCCAGTACTTC. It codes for CASSLADGGETQYF.

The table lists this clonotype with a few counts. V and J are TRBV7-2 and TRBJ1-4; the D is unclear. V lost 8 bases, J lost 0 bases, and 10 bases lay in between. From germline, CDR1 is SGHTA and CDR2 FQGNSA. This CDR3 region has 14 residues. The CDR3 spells CASATSATNEKLFF. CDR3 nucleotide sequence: TGTGCCAGCGCCACATCTGCAACTAATGAAAAACTGTTTTTT.

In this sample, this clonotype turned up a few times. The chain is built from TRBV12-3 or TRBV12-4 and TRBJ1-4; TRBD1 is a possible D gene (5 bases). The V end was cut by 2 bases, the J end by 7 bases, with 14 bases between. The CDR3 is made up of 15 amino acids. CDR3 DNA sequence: TGTGCCAGCAGTTTATCCCCAGGGAGGGGTGAAAAACTGTTTTTT. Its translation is CASSLSPGRGEKLFF.

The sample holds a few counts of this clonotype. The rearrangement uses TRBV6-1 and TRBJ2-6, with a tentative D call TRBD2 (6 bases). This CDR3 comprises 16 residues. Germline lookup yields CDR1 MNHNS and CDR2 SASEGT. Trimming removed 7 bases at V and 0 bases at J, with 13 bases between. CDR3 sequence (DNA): TGTGCCAGCATGACGGGACTTACCTCTGGGGCCAACGTCCTGACTTTC. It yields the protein CASMTGLTSGANVLTF.

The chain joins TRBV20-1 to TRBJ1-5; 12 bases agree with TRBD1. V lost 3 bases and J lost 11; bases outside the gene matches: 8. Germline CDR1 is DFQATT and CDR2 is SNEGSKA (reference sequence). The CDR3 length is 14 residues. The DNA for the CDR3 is TGCAGTGCTAGTCCGGGACAGGGGGCAAAGGCCCAGCATTTT. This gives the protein CSASPGQGAKAQHF.

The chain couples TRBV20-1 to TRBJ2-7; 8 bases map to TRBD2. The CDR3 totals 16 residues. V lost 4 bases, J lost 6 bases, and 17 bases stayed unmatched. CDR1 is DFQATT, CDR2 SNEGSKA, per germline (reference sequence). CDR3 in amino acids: CSAIYPTGGPKSEQYF. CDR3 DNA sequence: TGCAGTGCTATTTATCCTACGGGGGGGCCGAAGAGCGAGCAGTACTTC.

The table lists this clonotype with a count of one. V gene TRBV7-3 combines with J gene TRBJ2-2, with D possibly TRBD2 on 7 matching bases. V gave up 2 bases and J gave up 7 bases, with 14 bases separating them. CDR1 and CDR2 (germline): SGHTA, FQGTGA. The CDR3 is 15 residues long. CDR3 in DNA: TGTGCCAGCAGCTTACTTGGGGGGGCCGTCGGGGAGCTGTTTTTT. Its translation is CASSLLGGAVGELFF.

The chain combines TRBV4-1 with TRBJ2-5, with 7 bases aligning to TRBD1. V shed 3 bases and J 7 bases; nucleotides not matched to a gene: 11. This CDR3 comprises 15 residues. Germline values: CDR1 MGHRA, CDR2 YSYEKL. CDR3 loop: CASSHPDRVGGTQYF. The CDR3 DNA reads TGCGCCAGCAGCCACCCCGACAGGGTAGGAGGGACCCAGTACTTC.